This is a list of T cell receptor beta chains from one sample in a study of OX40 agonist ivuxolimab in advanced cancers. The data were produced by immunoSEQ multiplex PCR, yet TCRdb's version contains in-frame clones alone and is incomplete. The sample consists of about 36,000 clones, 60% to 80% of them appearing once. Sample: CD4+ or CD8+ T cells sorted from blood, taken in a trial of the OX40 agonist ivuxolimab. The receptor source for this set is an adult with an advanced solid tumor such as melanoma, head and neck, liver or kidney cancer. Both conserved end residues are part of each CDR3. The D gene is left open where the match is weak. For some rows the clone size is stated as once, few or many, or as a class when expanded; others skip it.

J,D,V,size,DNA,CDR3
TRBJ2-7,.,TRBV9,.,TGTGCCAGCAGCGCCGACAGTGGCCGGGAGCAGTACTTC,CASSADSGREQYF
TRBJ2-7,.,TRBV7-9,.,TGTGCCAGCAGCCCCAGGAGAATCGGGTACGAGCAGTACTTC,CASSPRRIGYEQYF
TRBJ2-5,.,TRBV7-9,once,TGTGCCAGCAGCTTGCAGGGTTCCCAAGAGACCCAGTACTTC,CASSLQGSQETQYF
TRBJ1-4,.,TRBV7-6,.,TGTGCCAGCAGCTGGACGGCCTCAGGGGAAAAACTGTTTTTT,CASSWTASGEKLFF
TRBJ2-1,.,TRBV6-1,.,TGTGCCAGCAGTGAATCACCCTACAATGAGCAGTTCTTC,CASSESPYNEQFF
TRBJ1-5,.,TRBV5-6,.,TGTGCCAGCAGCTACAGGTTCCTCAATCAGCCCCAGCATTTT,CASSYRFLNQPQHF
TRBJ2-3,.,TRBV25-1,.,TGTGCCAGCAGTGAATGGGGTGCCACGGATACGCAGTATTTT,CASSEWGATDTQYF
TRBJ2-5,.,TRBV7-6,.,TGTGCCAGCAGCCTGCCACGTTTCGGGTACGAGACCCAGTACTTC,CASSLPRFGYETQYF
TRBJ2-1,.,TRBV9,.,TGTGCCAGCAGCCCCCGAGTCGGCAATGAGCAGTTCTTC,CASSPRVGNEQFF
TRBJ2-7,.,TRBV11-2,.,TGTGCCAGCAGCTATTTAGGGGACGAGCAGTACTTC,CASSYLGDEQYF
TRBJ2-5,.,TRBV18,.,TGTGCCAGCTCACCAGACGGCTGGGGGCCAGCTCAAGAGACCCAGTACTTC,CASSPDGWGPAQETQYF
TRBJ1-3,.,TRBV5-6,large,TGTGCCAGCAGCTTGAGTTCGGACAGCTCTGGAAACACCATATATTTT,CASSLSSDSSGNTIYF
TRBJ1-2,.,TRBV19,few,TGTGCCAGTAGTACCCCGGTGGAGGAGTTCTATGGCTACACCTTC,CASSTPVEEFYGYTF
TRBJ1-6,TRBD1,TRBV27,.,TGTGCCAGCAGTTGGGACAGGGGAAATTCACCCCTCCACTTT,CASSWDRGNSPLHF
TRBJ2-7,TRBD2,TRBV7-9,few,TGTGCCAGCAGCTCTGAGCGGGAGCCCACCTACGAGCAGTACTTC,CASSSEREPTYEQYF
TRBJ2-1,TRBD2,TRBV2,.,TGTGCCAGCAGTGAATGGATAGCGGGAGGGTTGGGCAATGAGCAGTTCTTC,CASSEWIAGGLGNEQFF
TRBJ2-4,.,TRBV7-9,.,TGTGCCAGCAGCTTAGTTGTCCATTCGGGCAGAGGGAAGAACATTCAGTACTTC,CASSLVVHSGRGKNIQYF
TRBJ1-5,TRBD1,TRBV28,once,TGTGCCAGCAGCTCACACAGGGGAGGCAATCAGCCCCAGCATTTT,CASSSHRGGNQPQHF
TRBJ1-6,.,TRBV6-6,.,TGTGCCAGCAAAGACACGAGCTCCTATAATTCACCCCTCCACTTT,CASKDTSSYNSPLHF
TRBJ1-4,.,TRBV19,few,TGTGCCAGTAGTATGGCCGGGGTGACTAATGAAAAACTGTTTTTT,CASSMAGVTNEKLFF
TRBJ2-1,.,TRBV21-1,.,TGTGCCAGCAGCAACCACTGTGACAGGGGGAGCGGGGCCTCCTACAATGAGCAGTTCTTC,CASSNHCDRGSGASYNEQFF
TRBJ1-1,TRBD1,TRBV28,.,TGTGCCAGCAGTTTCCCGGACAGGGGGGACACTGAAGCTTTCTTT,CASSFPDRGDTEAFF
TRBJ1-1,.,TRBV7-9,.,TGTGCCAGCAGCTTAGGGCACTACACTGAAGCTTTCTTT,CASSLGHYTEAFF
TRBJ2-7,.,TRBV7-9,.,TGTGCCAGCAGCTTCGGAGACCCGTCCTACGAGCAGTACTTC,CASSFGDPSYEQYF
TRBJ2-1,.,TRBV28,.,TGTGCCAGCAGCCTAGCGAGGGGGTACAATGAGCAGTTCTTC,CASSLARGYNEQFF
TRBJ2-1,.,TRBV15,.,TGTGCCACCAGCCTAGACAGGAATCCTTACAATGAGCAGTTCTTC,CATSLDRNPYNEQFF
TRBJ1-5,.,TRBV6-4,.,TGTGCCAGCAGTGACCATAGGGAGCCCCAGCATTTT,CASSDHREPQHF
TRBJ1-2,.,TRBV27,medium-sized,TGTGCCAGCAGTCTTACTCGAGGCGGCGGCTACACCTTC,CASSLTRGGGYTF
TRBJ2-5,.,TRBV7-3,once,TGTGCCAGCAGCCCCCGAGACCAAGAGACCCAGTACTTC,CASSPRDQETQYF
TRBJ2-1,.,TRBV2,.,TGTGCCAGCACAAACTGGGGGAGAACCTACAATGAGCAGTTCTTC,CASTNWGRTYNEQFF
TRBJ1-6,.,TRBV9,.,TGTGCCAGCAGCGTAGAGAGCTCCTATAATTCACCCCTCCACTTT,CASSVESSYNSPLHF
TRBJ2-3,.,TRBV20-1,.,TGCAGTGCTTGGGCCGACAATACGCAGTATTTT,CSAWADNTQYF
TRBJ1-4,.,TRBV4-1,.,TGCGCCAGCAGCCAAGTTCAGGGTCCTAATGAAAAACTGTTTTTT,CASSQVQGPNEKLFF
TRBJ1-1,.,TRBV6-4,.,TGTGCCAGCAGTGACTCCCCAGGGAAGAACACTGAAGCTTTCTTT,CASSDSPGKNTEAFF
TRBJ1-1,.,TRBV27,.,TGTGCCAGCAGGGGAGGGGGGAAGACTGAAGCTTTCTTT,CASRGGGKTEAFF
TRBJ2-3,.,TRBV5-4,.,TGTGCCAGCAGCTTTGGGACCGGGGCAGATACGCAGTATTTT,CASSFGTGADTQYF
TRBJ2-7,TRBD1,TRBV30,.,TGTGCCTGGAGTGTAGGGACAGGGGACAGCGAGCAGTACTTC,CAWSVGTGDSEQYF
TRBJ2-7,.,TRBV19,.,TGTGCCAGTAGTATAGCGACCACCTACGAGCAGTACTTC,CASSIATTYEQYF
TRBJ2-7,.,TRBV6-1,.,TGTGCCAGCAGTGAAGTTCCCTACGAGCAGTACTTC,CASSEVPYEQYF
TRBJ2-7,TRBD1,TRBV4-1,few,TGCGCCAGCAGCCCCGATGACAGGGGTACCTACGAGCAGTACTTC,CASSPDDRGTYEQYF
TRBJ1-2,.,TRBV28,.,TGTGCCAGCAGTTTATCGTCCCTGAATGGCTACACCTTC,CASSLSSLNGYTF
TRBJ2-1,TRBD2,TRBV28,few,TGTGCCAGCAGCAGGCTACTAGCGGGCTCCTACAATGAGCAGTTCTTC,CASSRLLAGSYNEQFF
TRBJ2-2,.,TRBV7-9,.,TGTGCCAGCAGCTTAGGAGACACGGGGGAGCTGTTTTTT,CASSLGDTGELFF
TRBJ2-7,.,TRBV5-4,.,TGTGCCAGCAGCTTGGGATCGTTGGGGCTCGAGCAGTACTTC,CASSLGSLGLEQYF
TRBJ1-2,.,TRBV29-1,.,TGCAGCGTCCGGGACATAGACTTCTATGGCTACACCTTC,CSVRDIDFYGYTF
TRBJ2-4,TRBD1,TRBV28,.,TGTGCCAGCAGTTTGAGGCGACAGGGTATGTCCAAAAACATTCAGTACTTC,CASSLRRQGMSKNIQYF
TRBJ1-1,TRBD1,TRBV5-6,.,TGTGCCAGCAGCCCGAGCGGACAGGGATTCACTGAAGCTTTCTTT,CASSPSGQGFTEAFF
TRBJ2-7,.,TRBV23-1,.,TGCGCCAGCAGTCCCGCCGGACGGACCGCTTACGAGCAGTACTTC,CASSPAGRTAYEQYF
TRBJ2-3,TRBD1,TRBV6-1,.,TGTGCCAGCAGGGACAGGGAACACACAGATACGCAGTATTTT,CASRDREHTDTQYF
TRBJ1-1,TRBD1,TRBV2,.,TGTGCCAGCAGTGTCTCCCCCGACAGGGGGCGAAGGGACACTGAAGCTTTCTTT,CASSVSPDRGRRDTEAFF
TRBJ2-7,.,TRBV11-2,.,TGTGCCAGCAGCAAGGACAGCTACGAGCAGTACTTC,CASSKDSYEQYF
TRBJ2-3,.,TRBV9,.,TGTGCCAGCAGCGTAGCTGGGGCGGGGAGCACAGATACGCAGTATTTT,CASSVAGAGSTDTQYF
TRBJ2-3,TRBD1,TRBV5-6,.,TGTGCCAGCAGCTTTACCGGGACAGGGGTGAGGGATACGCAGTATTTT,CASSFTGTGVRDTQYF
TRBJ2-1,TRBD1,TRBV4-3,.,TGCGCCAGCAGCCAAGACCCTGGGACAGGCAATGAGCAGTTCTTC,CASSQDPGTGNEQFF
TRBJ2-2,.,TRBV7-6,.,TGTGCCAGCAGCTGGAACCCAGATCACACCGGGGAGCTGTTTTTT,CASSWNPDHTGELFF
TRBJ2-7,.,TRBV6-5,once,TGTGCCAGCAGTCCCCTGATGGGAGGAATCTACGAGCAGTACTTC,CASSPLMGGIYEQYF
TRBJ1-2,.,TRBV4-1,few,TGCGCCAGCAGCCGGCAAACAGGGTTCTATGGCTACACCTTC,CASSRQTGFYGYTF
TRBJ2-2,.,TRBV5-1,.,TGCGCCAGCAGCCCCGGAACTAGCTTGACCGGGGAGCTGTTTTTT,CASSPGTSLTGELFF
TRBJ2-5,TRBD1,TRBV10-3,.,TGTGCCATCAGTGATAAGGGACAGGCCACTTCCAGAGAGACCCAGTACTTC,CAISDKGQATSRETQYF